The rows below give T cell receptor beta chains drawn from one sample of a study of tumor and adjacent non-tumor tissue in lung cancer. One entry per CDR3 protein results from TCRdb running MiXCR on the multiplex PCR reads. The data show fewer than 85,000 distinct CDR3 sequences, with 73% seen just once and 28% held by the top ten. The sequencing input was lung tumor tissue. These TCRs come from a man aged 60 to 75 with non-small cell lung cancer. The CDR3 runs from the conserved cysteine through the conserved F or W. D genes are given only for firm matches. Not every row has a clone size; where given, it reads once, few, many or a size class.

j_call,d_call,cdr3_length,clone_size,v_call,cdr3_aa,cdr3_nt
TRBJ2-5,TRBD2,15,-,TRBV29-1,CSVFLAGGLGGTQYF,TGCAGCGTCTTTCTAGCGGGAGGACTGGGAGGGACTCAGTACTTC
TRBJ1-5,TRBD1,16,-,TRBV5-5,CASSLVRGDRNRPQHF,TGTGCCAGCAGCTTGGTCAGGGGGGACAGAAATCGGCCCCAGCATTTT
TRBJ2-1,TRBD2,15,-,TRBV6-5,CANSYRGLAYSEQFF,TGTGCCAACAGTTACAGGGGACTAGCGTATAGTGAGCAGTTCTTC
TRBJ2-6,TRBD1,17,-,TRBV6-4,CASSVWAQGSGANVLTF,TGTGCCAGCAGCGTTTGGGCACAGGGGTCTGGGGCCAACGTCCTGACTTTC
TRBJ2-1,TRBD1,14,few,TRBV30,CAWSRTGNYNEQFF,TGTGCCTGGAGTAGGACAGGGAACTACAATGAGCAGTTCTTC
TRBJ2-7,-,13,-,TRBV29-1,CSVVGGRGYDHYF,TGCAGCGTTGTCGGGGGGAGGGGGTACGACCACTACTTC
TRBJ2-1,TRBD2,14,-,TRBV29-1,CSAALAGPNNEQFF,TGTAGCGCTGCACTAGCGGGCCCCAACAATGAGCAGTTCTTC
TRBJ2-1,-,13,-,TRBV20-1,CSAPNYANQEQFF,TGCAGTGCCCCTAACTACGCTAACCAAGAGCAGTTCTTC
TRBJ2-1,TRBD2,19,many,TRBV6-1,CASSGYPLFLAGVPNEQFF,TGTGCCAGCAGTGGATATCCCCTTTTTCTAGCGGGAGTTCCTAATGAGCAGTTCTTC
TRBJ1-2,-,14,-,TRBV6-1,CASVATAFNYGYTF,TGTGCCAGTGTCGCGACAGCTTTCAACTATGGCTACACCTTC
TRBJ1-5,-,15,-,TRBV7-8,CASSLSRSQNRPQHF,TGTGCCAGCAGCCTATCAAGATCACAGAATCGGCCCCAGCATTTT
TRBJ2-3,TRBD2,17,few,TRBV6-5,CVSSKTGTTFDPGTQYF,TGTGTCAGCAGTAAAACCGGGACTACTTTTGACCCTGGTACGCAGTATTTT
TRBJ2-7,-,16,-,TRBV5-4,CASSRRGRGDSYEPHF,TGTGCCAGCAGCCGGCGGGGACGAGGGGACTCCTACGAGCCGCACTTT
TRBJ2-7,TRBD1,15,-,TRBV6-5,CASSYENGQVYKQYF,TGTGCCAGCAGTTACGAGAATGGACAGGTTTACAAGCAGTACTTC